This record concerns one T cell receptor beta chain sequence. Per the original data handling: The assay estimated nucleated cells by amplifying reference gene primers. The protocol was immunoSEQ multiplex PCR, while the TCRdb copy is restricted to in-frame clones and leaves out a portion. V and J calls and clone size come straight from that table; D and trimming were deduced from the DNA. The sample has fewer than 250,000 clones; almost 85% are singletons. Trimming left V 5 bases short and J 7 bases short, with 24 bases between. CDR1 and CDR2 (germline): SNHLY, FYNNEI. The CDR3 is 16 residues long. This entry comes from a study of blood T cell repertoires in COVID-19. Study-level information: Samples taken during acute and convalescent COVID-19 were collected in the United States, Italy and Spain. PBMCs, B-cell-depleted T cells, or T cells provided the cDNA or gDNA that made up the material.

The chain combines TRBV2 with TRBJ2-7, with D possibly TRBD1 on 6 matching bases. The sequence came from a man aged 45-65 years with acute or convalescent COVID-19. Sequencing was carried out using peripheral blood. The CDR3 loop reads CASSPLPGTPSREQYF. The CDR3 DNA follows: TGTGCCAGCAGTCCGCTCCCGGGGACACCGAGTAGGGAGCAGTACTTC.